This record concerns one T cell receptor (beta chain) sequence. This sample was included in a study of T cell responses to AZD1222 COVID-19 vaccine. Profiled with immunoSEQ multiplex PCR; TCRdb holds only in-frame clones, not every one. The table shows 150,000 or so clones, with less than 95% occurring only once. Trimming removed 3 bases from V and 4 bases from J, with 13 bases in between. From germline, CDR1 is MNHNS and CDR2 SASEGT. CDR3 length: 15 amino acids. This sample comprised peripheral blood, obtained 28 days after the second AZD1222 dose. The chain uses TRBV6-1 and TRBJ1-5, with unresolved D. The source of this sequence is an adult who received the AZD1222 COVID-19 vaccine. CDR3 DNA: TGTGCCAGCAGTGAGTTCACAAGCTTAAATCAGCCCCAGCATTTT. Its translation: CASSEFTSLNQPQHF.